This entry features one TCR beta chain sequence. Its antigen is still unknown. PCR amplification relied on 60 Vbeta primers (plus 13 Jbeta primers). Some clones are missing from TCRdb's copy, which holds only in-frame ones; the method was immunoSEQ multiplex PCR. The table records roughly 120,000 clones, around two thirds of them present only once. The CDR3 is 14 residues long. Germline V gene lookup returns CDR1 MNHEY and CDR2 SVGAGI. Trimming removed 3 bases from V and 5 bases from J, with 13 bases in between. This entry comes from a study of cytomegalovirus exposure and HLA in healthy donors. General study results and limits: Upon later analysis, HLA-associated TCR beta chains proved more clonally expanded than other, equally common chains.

This TCR was recovered from a woman aged 35 to 49 in good health and CMV-seropositive. V and J are TRBV6-5 and TRBJ2-5, with TRBD1 as a possible D gene (5 bases). Sequencing was carried out using PBMCs. The CDR3 nucleotides are TGTGCCAGCAGTTATTTTCAGGGTAGGGAGACCCAGTACTTC. Amino acids: CASSYFQGRETQYF.